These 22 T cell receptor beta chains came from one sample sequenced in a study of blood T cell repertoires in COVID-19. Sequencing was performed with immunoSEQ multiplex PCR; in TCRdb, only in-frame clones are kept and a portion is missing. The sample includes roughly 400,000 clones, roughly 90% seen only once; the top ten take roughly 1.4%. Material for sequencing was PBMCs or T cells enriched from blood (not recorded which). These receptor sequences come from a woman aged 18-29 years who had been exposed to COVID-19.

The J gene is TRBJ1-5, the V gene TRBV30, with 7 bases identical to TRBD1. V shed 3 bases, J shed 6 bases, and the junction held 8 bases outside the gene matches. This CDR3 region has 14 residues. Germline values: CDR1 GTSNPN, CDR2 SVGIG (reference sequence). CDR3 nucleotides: TGTGCCTGGAGGGCCACAGGGGTTGGTCAGCCCCAGCATTTT. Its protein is CAWRATGVGQPQHF. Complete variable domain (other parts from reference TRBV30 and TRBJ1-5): SQTIHQWPATLVQPVGSPLSLECTVEGTSNPNLYWYRQAAGRGLQLLFYSVGIGQISSEVPQNLSASRPQDRQFILSSKKLLLSDSGFYLCAWRATGVGQPQHFGDGTRLSIL.

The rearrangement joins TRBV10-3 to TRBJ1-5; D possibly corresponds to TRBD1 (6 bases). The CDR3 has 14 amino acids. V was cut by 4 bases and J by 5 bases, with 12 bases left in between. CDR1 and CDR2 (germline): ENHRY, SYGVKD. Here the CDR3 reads CAISGGLGDQPQHF. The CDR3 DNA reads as TGTGCCATCAGTGGGGGGCTTGGTGATCAGCCCCAGCATTTT.

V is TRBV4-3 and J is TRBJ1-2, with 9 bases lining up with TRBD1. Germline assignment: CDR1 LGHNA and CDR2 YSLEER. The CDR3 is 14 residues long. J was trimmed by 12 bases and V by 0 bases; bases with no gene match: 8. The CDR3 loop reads CASSQDLPGQGDTF. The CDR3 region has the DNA TGCGCCAGCAGCCAAGACCTGCCGGGACAGGGTGACACCTTC.

The CDR3 sequence: CASSKNNGIPSLYNEQFF. CDR3 DNA sequence: TGTGCCAGCAGCAAAAACAACGGGATCCCCTCCTTGTACAATGAGCAGTTCTTC. J is TRBJ2-1 and V is TRBV21-1; TRBD2, the D gene given by the table, was not confirmed from the DNA. TRBV21-1 is reported as a pseudogene. The CDR3 has 18 amino acids.

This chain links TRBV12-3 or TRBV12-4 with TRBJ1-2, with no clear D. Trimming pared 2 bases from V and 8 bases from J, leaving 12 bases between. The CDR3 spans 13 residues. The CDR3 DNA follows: TGTGCCAGCAGTTTAAGCCGGGGTTGGGGCTACACCTTC. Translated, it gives CASSLSRGWGYTF.

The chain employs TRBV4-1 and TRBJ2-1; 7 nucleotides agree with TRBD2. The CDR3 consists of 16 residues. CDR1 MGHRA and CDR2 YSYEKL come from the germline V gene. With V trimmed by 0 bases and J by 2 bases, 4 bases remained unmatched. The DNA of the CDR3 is TGCGCCAGCAGCCAAGAGGCCGCGGGGGCCTACAATGAGCAGTTCTTC. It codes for CASSQEAAGAYNEQFF.

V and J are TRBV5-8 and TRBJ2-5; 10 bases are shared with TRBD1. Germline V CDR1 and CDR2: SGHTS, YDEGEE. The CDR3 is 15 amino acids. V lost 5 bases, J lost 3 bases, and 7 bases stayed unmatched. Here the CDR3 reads CASSRGTGVEETQYF. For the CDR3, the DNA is TGTGCCAGCAGTCGGGGGACAGGGGTTGAAGAGACCCAGTACTTC.

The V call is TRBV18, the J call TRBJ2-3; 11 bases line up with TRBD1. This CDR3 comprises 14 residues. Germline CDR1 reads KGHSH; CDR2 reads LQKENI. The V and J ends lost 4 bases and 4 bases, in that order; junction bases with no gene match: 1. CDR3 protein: CASSRGQGADTQYF. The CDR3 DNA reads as TGTGCCAGCTCACGGGGACAGGGGGCAGATACGCAGTATTTT.

The CDR3 reads CASSRTGDDYNEQFF. The CDR3 bases are TGCGCCAGCAGCCGGACAGGGGACGACTACAATGAGCAGTTCTTC. The rearrangement links TRBV5-1 to TRBJ2-1; TRBD1 matches at 9 bases. CDR3 length equals 15 residues. V was pared by 4 bases and J by 3 bases, with 5 bases of the junction left unmatched. Per the germline V gene, CDR1 is SGHRS and CDR2 is YFSETQ.

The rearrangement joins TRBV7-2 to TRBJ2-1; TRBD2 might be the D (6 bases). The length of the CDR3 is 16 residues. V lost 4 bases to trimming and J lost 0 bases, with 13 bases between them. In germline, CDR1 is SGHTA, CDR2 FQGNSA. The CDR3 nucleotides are TGTGCCAGCAGCTCACTACGACTAGTCTCCTACAATGAGCAGTTCTTC. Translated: CASSSLRLVSYNEQFF.

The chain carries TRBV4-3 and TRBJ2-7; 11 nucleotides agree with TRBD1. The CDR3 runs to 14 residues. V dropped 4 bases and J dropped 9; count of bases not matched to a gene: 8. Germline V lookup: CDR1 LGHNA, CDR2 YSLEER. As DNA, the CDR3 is TGCGCCAGCAGCCTGCTCGGACAGGGGGCTAGGCAGTACTTC. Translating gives CASSLLGQGARQYF.

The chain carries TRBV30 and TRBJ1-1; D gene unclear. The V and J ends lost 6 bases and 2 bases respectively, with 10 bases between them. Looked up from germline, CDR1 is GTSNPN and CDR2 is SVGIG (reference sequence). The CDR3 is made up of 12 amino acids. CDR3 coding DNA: TGTGCCTGTGGGCAGATTAACACTGAAGCTTTCTTT. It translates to CACGQINTEAFF.

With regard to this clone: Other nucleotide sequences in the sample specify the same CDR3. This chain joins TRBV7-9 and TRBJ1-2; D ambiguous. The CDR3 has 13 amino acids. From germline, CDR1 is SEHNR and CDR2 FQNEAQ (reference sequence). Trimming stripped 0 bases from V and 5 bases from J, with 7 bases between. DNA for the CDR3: TGTGCCAGCAGCTTAGCCGCAGGATATGGCTACACCTTC. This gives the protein CASSLAAGYGYTF.

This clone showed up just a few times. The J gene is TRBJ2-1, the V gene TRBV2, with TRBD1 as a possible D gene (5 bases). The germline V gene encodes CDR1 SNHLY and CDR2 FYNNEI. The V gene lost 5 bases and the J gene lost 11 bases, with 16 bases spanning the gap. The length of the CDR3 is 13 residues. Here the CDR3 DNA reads TGTGCCAGCAGTTCAGTGGGGCTTCTCCAGCAGTTCTTC. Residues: CASSSVGLLQQFF.

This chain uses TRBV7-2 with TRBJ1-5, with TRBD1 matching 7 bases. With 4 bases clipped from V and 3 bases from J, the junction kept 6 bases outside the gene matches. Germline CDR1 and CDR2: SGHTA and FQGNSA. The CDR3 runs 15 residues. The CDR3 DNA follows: TGTGCCAGCAGCTACCCCACAGGGGACAATCAGCCCCAGCATTTT. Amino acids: CASSYPTGDNQPQHF.

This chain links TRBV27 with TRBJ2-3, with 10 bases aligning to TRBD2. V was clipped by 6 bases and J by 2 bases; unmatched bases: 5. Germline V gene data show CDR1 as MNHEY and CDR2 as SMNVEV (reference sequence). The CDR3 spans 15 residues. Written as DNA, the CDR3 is TGTGCCAGCAGGCTAGCGGGGGCCCACACAGATACGCAGTATTTT. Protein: CASRLAGAHTDTQYF.

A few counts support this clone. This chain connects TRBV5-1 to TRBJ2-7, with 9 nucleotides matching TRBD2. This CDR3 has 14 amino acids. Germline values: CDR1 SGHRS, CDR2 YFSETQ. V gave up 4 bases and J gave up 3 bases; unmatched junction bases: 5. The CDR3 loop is CASSGGLASYEQYF. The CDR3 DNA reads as TGCGCCAGCAGCGGGGGACTAGCTAGCTACGAGCAGTACTTC.

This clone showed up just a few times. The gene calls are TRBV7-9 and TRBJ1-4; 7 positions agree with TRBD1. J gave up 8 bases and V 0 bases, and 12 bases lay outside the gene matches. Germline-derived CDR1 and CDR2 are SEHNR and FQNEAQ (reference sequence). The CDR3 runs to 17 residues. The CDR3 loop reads CASSLALIQGEAEKLFF. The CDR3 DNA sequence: TGTGCCAGCAGCTTAGCGTTAATCCAGGGGGAAGCGGAAAAACTGTTTTTT.

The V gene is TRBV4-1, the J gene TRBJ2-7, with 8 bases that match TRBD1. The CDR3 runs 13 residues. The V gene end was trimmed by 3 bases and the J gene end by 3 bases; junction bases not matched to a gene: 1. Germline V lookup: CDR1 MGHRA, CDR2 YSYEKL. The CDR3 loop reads CASSHGTGYEQYF. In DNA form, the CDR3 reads TGCGCCAGCAGCCATGGGACAGGCTACGAGCAGTACTTC.

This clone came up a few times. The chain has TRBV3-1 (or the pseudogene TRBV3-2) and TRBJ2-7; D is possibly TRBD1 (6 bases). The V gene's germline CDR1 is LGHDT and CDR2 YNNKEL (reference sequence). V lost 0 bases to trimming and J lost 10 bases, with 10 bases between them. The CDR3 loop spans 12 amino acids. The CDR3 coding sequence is TGTGCCAGCAGCCAAGACGACAGGATCCAGTACTTC. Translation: CASSQDDRIQYF.

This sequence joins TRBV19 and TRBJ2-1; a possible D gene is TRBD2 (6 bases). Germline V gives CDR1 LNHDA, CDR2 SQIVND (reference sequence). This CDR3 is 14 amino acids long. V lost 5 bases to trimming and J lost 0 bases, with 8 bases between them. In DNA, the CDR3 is TGTGCCAGTAGTTATAGCGGCTCCTACAATGAGCAGTTCTTC. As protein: CASSYSGSYNEQFF.

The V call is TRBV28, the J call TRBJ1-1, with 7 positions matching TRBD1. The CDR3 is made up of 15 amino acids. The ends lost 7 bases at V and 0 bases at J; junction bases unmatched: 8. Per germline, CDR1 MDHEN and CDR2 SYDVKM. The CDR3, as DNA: TGTGCCAGCACCGGACAGGAAAACATGAACACTGAAGCTTTCTTT. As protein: CASTGQENMNTEAFF.